These T cell receptor beta chains were read from a single sample in a study of Ad26.COV2.S vaccination and SARS-CoV-2 variants. The assay was immunoSEQ multiplex PCR, and TCRdb's table has in-frame clones only and misses some. The table has more than 40,000 clones, around 83% seen once; the top ten hold about 45%. Sequenced material: peripheral blood, taken after recovery from COVID-19. The receptors shown here come from a human donor who had recovered from COVID-19. The CDR3 runs from the conserved cysteine through the conserved F or W. The order of the fields is J gene, V gene, clone size, D gene, CDR3 DNA, CDR3 protein. A D gene is named only where the DNA matches it firmly. Clone size, where shown, is once, few, many, or a class for clones that have expanded.

j_gene: TRBJ2-1
v_gene: TRBV7-2
abundance: -
d_gene: -
CDR3nt: TGTGCCAGCAGCTTCCGGCGGCTAGAGGTCGATGAGCAGTTCTTC
CDR3aa: CASSFRRLEVDEQFF

j_gene: TRBJ2-7
v_gene: TRBV3-1/TRBV3-2
abundance: -
d_gene: -
CDR3nt: TGTGCCAGCAGCCAAAGGCAGCTATCCTACGAGCAGTACTTC
CDR3aa: CASSQRQLSYEQYF

j_gene: TRBJ1-1
v_gene: TRBV27
abundance: -
d_gene: -
CDR3nt: TGTGCCAGCAGTTTAGACACCAACACTGAAGCTTTCTTT
CDR3aa: CASSLDTNTEAFF

j_gene: TRBJ1-4
v_gene: TRBV18
abundance: -
d_gene: -
CDR3nt: TGTGCCAGCTCACCACTCTCTGTTGGGGACCTAACTAATGAAAAACTGTTTTTT
CDR3aa: CASSPLSVGDLTNEKLFF

j_gene: TRBJ1-1
v_gene: TRBV11-3
abundance: -
d_gene: -
CDR3nt: TGTGCCAGCAGCAACATGGACACTGAAGCTTTCTTT
CDR3aa: CASSNMDTEAFF

j_gene: TRBJ1-1
v_gene: TRBV12-3/TRBV12-4
abundance: -
d_gene: -
CDR3nt: TGTGCCAGCAGTCCGACCGGGAACACTGAAGCTTTCTTT
CDR3aa: CASSPTGNTEAFF

j_gene: TRBJ2-3
v_gene: TRBV10-1
abundance: -
d_gene: TRBD2
CDR3nt: TGCGCCAGCAGGAGCGGGAGAAGGGCAGATACGCAGTATTTT
CDR3aa: CASRSGRRADTQYF

j_gene: TRBJ2-3
v_gene: TRBV19
abundance: many
d_gene: TRBD2
CDR3nt: TGTGCCAGTAGTTTCTTAGCGGGGGGGCCGGCAGATACGCAGTATTTT
CDR3aa: CASSFLAGGPADTQYF

j_gene: TRBJ1-1
v_gene: TRBV19
abundance: -
d_gene: TRBD1
CDR3nt: TGTGCCAGTAGTCTGGACAGGGGTGAAGCTTTCTTT
CDR3aa: CASSLDRGEAFF

j_gene: TRBJ1-3
v_gene: TRBV28
abundance: -
d_gene: -
CDR3nt: TGTGCCAGCAGTTTAACAAGAACTGGAAACACCATATATTTT
CDR3aa: CASSLTRTGNTIYF

j_gene: TRBJ2-2
v_gene: TRBV19
abundance: -
d_gene: -
CDR3nt: TGTGCCAGCCTACCACGGAACGCCGGGGAGCTGTTTTTT
CDR3aa: CASLPRNAGELFF

j_gene: TRBJ1-1
v_gene: TRBV6-5
abundance: once
d_gene: -
CDR3nt: TGTGCCAGCAGTTACGGGCAAACTGAAGCTTTCTTT
CDR3aa: CASSYGQTEAFF

j_gene: TRBJ1-1
v_gene: TRBV10-3
abundance: -
d_gene: -
CDR3nt: TGTGCCATCAGTGAAATTGGGGGCACTGAAGCTTTCTTT
CDR3aa: CAISEIGGTEAFF

j_gene: TRBJ1-2
v_gene: TRBV3-1/TRBV3-2
abundance: -
d_gene: -
CDR3nt: TGTGCCAGCAGCCAAGATTCCGTACCGGTCTATGGCTACACCTTC
CDR3aa: CASSQDSVPVYGYTF

j_gene: TRBJ2-2
v_gene: TRBV9
abundance: -
d_gene: -
CDR3nt: TGTGCCAGCAGCGTAGAAGGGTTTAACACCGGGGAGCTGTTTTTT
CDR3aa: CASSVEGFNTGELFF

j_gene: TRBJ1-6
v_gene: TRBV2
abundance: -
d_gene: -
CDR3nt: TGTGCCAGCAGGGTCCGGACAGATAATTCACCCCTCCACTTT
CDR3aa: CASRVRTDNSPLHF

j_gene: TRBJ2-2
v_gene: TRBV5-1
abundance: -
d_gene: TRBD2
CDR3nt: TGCGCCAGCAGCTTAGGACTAGCGGGAGTTACAACCGGGGAGCTGTTTTTT
CDR3aa: CASSLGLAGVTTGELFF

j_gene: TRBJ2-3
v_gene: TRBV9
abundance: -
d_gene: TRBD2
CDR3nt: TGTGCCAGCAGCGCTTCCACTAGCGGGGGACTCCCAGGGCGCACAGATACGCAGTATTTT
CDR3aa: CASSASTSGGLPGRTDTQYF

j_gene: TRBJ2-1
v_gene: TRBV6-5
abundance: -
d_gene: -
CDR3nt: TGTGCCAGCAGTTACTCGGAGGCCTACAATGAGCAGTTCTTC
CDR3aa: CASSYSEAYNEQFF

j_gene: TRBJ1-1
v_gene: TRBV30
abundance: once
d_gene: TRBD1
CDR3nt: TGTGCCTGGCAGGGGGCGGTGAACACTGAAGCTTTCTTT
CDR3aa: CAWQGAVNTEAFF

j_gene: TRBJ1-1
v_gene: TRBV27
abundance: -
d_gene: -
CDR3nt: TGTGCCAGCAGTTTATCCTACAGGGATACTGAAGCTTTCTTT
CDR3aa: CASSLSYRDTEAFF

j_gene: TRBJ2-7
v_gene: TRBV6-5
abundance: -
d_gene: -
CDR3nt: TGTGCCATTCAAAGACAGAAGGTCTCCTACGAGCAGTACTTC
CDR3aa: CAIQRQKVSYEQYF

j_gene: TRBJ2-5
v_gene: TRBV18
abundance: -
d_gene: -
CDR3nt: TGTGCCAGCTCACCTTCGGACAGACACCAAGAGACCCAGTACTTC
CDR3aa: CASSPSDRHQETQYF

j_gene: TRBJ2-3
v_gene: TRBV6-6
abundance: -
d_gene: TRBD2
CDR3nt: TGTGCCAGCAGCTCCCTAGCGGGAGGGCCAGATACGCAGTATTTT
CDR3aa: CASSSLAGGPDTQYF

j_gene: TRBJ1-2
v_gene: TRBV10-3
abundance: -
d_gene: -
CDR3nt: TGTGCCATCAGTGAGTCAGAGGGGTCGAGCTATGGCTACACCTTC
CDR3aa: CAISESEGSSYGYTF

j_gene: TRBJ2-3
v_gene: TRBV9
abundance: few
d_gene: -
CDR3nt: TGTGCCAGCAGCGTAGCCCCACTGTACCGCACAGATACGCAGTATTTT
CDR3aa: CASSVAPLYRTDTQYF

j_gene: TRBJ1-6
v_gene: TRBV7-8
abundance: once
d_gene: -
CDR3nt: TGTGCCAGCAGCCCGAGAGATTCACCCCTCCACTTT
CDR3aa: CASSPRDSPLHF

j_gene: TRBJ1-1
v_gene: TRBV28
abundance: -
d_gene: -
CDR3nt: TGCGAGGTTCTGGGGGACACTGAAGCTTTCTTT
CDR3aa: CEVLGDTEAFF